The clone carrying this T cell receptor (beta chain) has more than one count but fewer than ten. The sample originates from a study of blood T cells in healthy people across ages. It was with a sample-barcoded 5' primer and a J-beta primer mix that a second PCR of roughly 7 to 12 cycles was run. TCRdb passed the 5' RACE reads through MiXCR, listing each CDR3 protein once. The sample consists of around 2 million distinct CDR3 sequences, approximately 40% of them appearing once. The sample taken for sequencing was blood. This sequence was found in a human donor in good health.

CDR3 bases: TGTGCCAGCAGCTTGGACAGTCACCAAGAGACCCAGTACTTC. Its protein is CASSLDSHQETQYF. This sequence joins TRBV7-9 and TRBJ2-5, with a tentative D call TRBD1 (6 bases). The germline V and J ends were trimmed by 3 bases and 0 bases, with 8 bases remaining between them. Germline V CDR1 and CDR2: SEHNR, FQNEAQ (reference sequence). This CDR3 comprises 14 residues.